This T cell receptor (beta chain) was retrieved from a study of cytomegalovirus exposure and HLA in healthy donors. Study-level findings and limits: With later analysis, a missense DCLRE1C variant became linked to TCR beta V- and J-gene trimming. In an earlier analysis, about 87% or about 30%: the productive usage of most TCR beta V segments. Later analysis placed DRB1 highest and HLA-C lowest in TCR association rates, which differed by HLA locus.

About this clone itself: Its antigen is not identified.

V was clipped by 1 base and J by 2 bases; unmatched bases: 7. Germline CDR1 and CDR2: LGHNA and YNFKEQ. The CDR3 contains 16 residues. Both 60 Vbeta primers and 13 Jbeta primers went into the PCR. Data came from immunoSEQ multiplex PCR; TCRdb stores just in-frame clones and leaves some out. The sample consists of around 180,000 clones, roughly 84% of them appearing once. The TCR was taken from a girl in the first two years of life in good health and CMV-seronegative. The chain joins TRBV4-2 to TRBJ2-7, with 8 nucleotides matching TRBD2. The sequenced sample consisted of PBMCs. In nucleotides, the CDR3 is TGTGCCAGCAGCCAAGCGGGGGGGTTGAACACCTACGAGCAGTACTTC. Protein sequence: CASSQAGGLNTYEQYF.